These 22 T cell receptor beta chains were sequenced from one sample in a study of Graves' ophthalmopathy and Graves' hyperthyroidism. TCR beta CDR3 regions were amplified from RNA transcripts. The workflow started with a first-round RT-PCR run with HTBI primers and then moved on to a second-round multiplex PCR. Each CDR3 protein gets one entry after TCRdb re-called the multiplex PCR reads with MiXCR. The repertoire includes 450,000 or so distinct CDR3 sequences, about 15% of them detected once, and about a tenth sits in the top ten. The sample comprised blood. These receptors all stem from a woman aged 25 to 39 with Graves' ophthalmopathy.

In this sample, this clonotype turned up many times. The chain recombines TRBV12-3 or TRBV12-4 with TRBJ2-2; perhaps D is TRBD1 or TRBD2 (5 bases each). Trimming shortened V by 3 bases and J by 4 bases, and 12 bases separated the two germline ends. CDR3 size: 15 residues. The CDR3: CASSFIGGGTGELFF. The CDR3 nucleotides read TGTGCCAGCAGTTTCATCGGTGGGGGCACCGGGGAGCTGTTTTTT.

This clonotype appeared many times. CDR3 loop: CASSPTGGYSNQPQHF. CDR3 in DNA: TGTGCCAGCAGCCCCACGGGGGGGTATAGCAATCAGCCCCAGCATTTT. This chain joins TRBV11-3 and TRBJ1-5, with a possible D match to TRBD1 (5 bases). Germline V gene lookup returns CDR1 SGHNT and CDR2 YENEEA. Trimming took off 5 bases at V and 0 bases at J, with 14 bases between the two ends. The CDR3 has 16 residues.

V and J are TRBV19 and TRBJ2-7; no definite D call. The CDR3 contains 13 residues. Germline CDR1 is LNHDA and CDR2 is SQIVND (reference sequence). V lost 6 bases and J lost 0, with 9 bases in between. CDR3 loop: CASRGESSYEQYF. The CDR3 bases are TGTGCCAGTAGGGGCGAAAGCTCCTACGAGCAGTACTTC. Drawing the rest from reference TRBV19 and TRBJ2-7, the complete variable domain is DGGITQSPKYLFRKEGQNVTLSCEQNLNHDAMYWYRQDPGQGLRLIYYSQIVNDFQKGDIAEGYSVSREKKESFPLTVTSAQKNPTAFYLCASRGESSYEQYFGPGTRLTVT.

This clonotype was observed at least ten times. The V gene is TRBV20-1, the J gene TRBJ2-5; weak D call: TRBD2 (6 bases). V lost 3 bases and J lost 5, with 19 bases in between. This CDR3 has 15 amino acids. Germline-derived CDR1 and CDR2 are DFQATT and SNEGSKA (reference sequence). This CDR3 is CSASGDLSLMETQYF. The CDR3 DNA sequence: TGCAGTGCTAGTGGGGACTTGAGCTTAATGGAGACCCAGTACTTC.

This clonotype was observed many times. V usage is TRBV7-9 and J usage is TRBJ1-2, with D unclear. This CDR3 has 12 residues. V shed 5 bases and J shed 1 base, with 5 bases lying between them. Looked up from germline, CDR1 is SEHNR and CDR2 is FQNEAQ (reference sequence). CDR3 coding DNA: TGTGCCAGCAGCCCCGTTAACTATGGCTACACCTTC. Translated: CASSPVNYGYTF.

This clonotype was detected ten times or more. The chain recombines TRBV27 with TRBJ1-1, with unresolved D. CDR1 MNHEY and CDR2 SMNVEV come from the germline V gene (reference sequence). V gave up 5 bases and J gave up 1 base, with 17 bases separating them. The CDR3 length is 16 residues. CDR3 loop: CASSPLGSGENTEAFF. Written as DNA, the CDR3 is TGTGCCAGCAGTCCCCTCGGTAGCGGCGAGAACACTGAAGCTTTCTTT.

V gene TRBV30 combines with J gene TRBJ1-1; D uncertain. This CDR3 is built from 13 residues. V gave up 2 bases and J gave up 1 base, with 8 bases separating them. Germline CDR1 GTSNPN, CDR2 SVGIG (reference sequence). CDR3 DNA sequence: TGTGCCTGGAGTAGCGTCCCGAACACTGAAGCTTTCTTT. As protein: CAWSSVPNTEAFF.

This clonotype came up many times. The V and J genes are TRBV2 and TRBJ2-7; 13 bases fit TRBD2. CDR1 is SNHLY, CDR2 FYNNEI, per germline. The CDR3 consists of 14 residues. Losses at the gene ends were 7 bases for V and 4 bases for J; bases not matched to a gene: 4. The CDR3 here is CASTGLAGVYEQYF. The DNA of the CDR3 is TGTGCCAGCACTGGACTAGCGGGAGTGTACGAGCAGTACTTC.

The DNA of the CDR3 is TGTGCCTGGAGTGGAGGGGCCGGAGGGGCTTTCTTT. It translates to CAWSGGAGGAFF. The chain combines TRBV30 with TRBJ1-1; weak D call: TRBD1 (5 bases). V lost 1 base, J lost 11 bases, and 14 bases lay in between. The CDR3 sequence is 12 residues long. CDR1 and CDR2 from the germline V gene are GTSNPN and SVGIG (reference sequence).

On this clonotype itself: A read error may be the cause here, since a much bigger clone is one base away. The rearrangement uses TRBV7-2 and TRBJ2-7; D might be TRBD2 (5 bases). This CDR3 is built from 14 residues. The ends were cut back, 10 bases at V and 2 bases at J, with 18 bases in the middle. CDR1 SGHTA and CDR2 FQGNSA come from the germline V gene. The CDR3 is CAIRASGNPYEQYF. The DNA of the CDR3 is TGTGCCATCAGAGCCTCGGGGAATCCCTACGAGCAGTACTTC.

This clonotype was seen at least ten times. The chain carries TRBV5-1 and TRBJ2-5, with 9 bases aligning to TRBD2. The CDR3 has 13 amino acids. V lost 10 bases, J lost 4 bases, and 8 bases stayed unmatched. CDR1 SGHRS and CDR2 YFSETQ come from the germline V gene. The CDR3 sequence is CAAGAGGGETQYF. CDR3 DNA sequence: TGCGCCGCAGGTGCGGGAGGGGGAGAGACCCAGTACTTC.

This clonotype was seen ten or more times. The chain links TRBV20-1 to TRBJ2-5; 7 positions agree with TRBD1. The germline gives CDR1 DFQATT, CDR2 SNEGSKA (reference sequence). J was trimmed by 1 base and V by 5 bases; bases with no gene match: 4. The CDR3 is made up of 13 amino acids. CDR3 sequence reads: CSACRDSQETQYF. The CDR3 region has the DNA TGCAGTGCTTGCCGGGACAGCCAAGAGACCCAGTACTTC.

This clonotype was seen a single time. CDR3 sequence (DNA): TGTGCCAGCATCCATGCTAGCGATCAAGAGACCCAGTACTTC. This sequence encodes CASIHASDQETQYF. The V call is TRBV28, the J call TRBJ2-5, with D possibly TRBD2 on 6 matching bases. Germline V gives CDR1 MDHEN, CDR2 SYDVKM. CDR3 size: 14 residues. V dropped 7 bases and J dropped 2 bases, with 14 bases sitting between them.

This clonotype was observed at least ten times. This chain links TRBV19 with TRBJ1-2; tentatively, D is TRBD1 (6 bases). From germline, CDR1 is LNHDA and CDR2 SQIVND (reference sequence). V was pared by 7 bases and J by 8 bases, with 17 bases between. This CDR3 has 13 amino acids. This CDR3 is CASKDRNSGGYTF. As DNA, the CDR3 is TGTGCCAGTAAAGACAGGAATTCGGGCGGCTACACCTTC.

This clonotype has ten or more counts. This chain links TRBV4-1 with TRBJ2-7, with no clear D. Germline CDR1 and CDR2: MGHRA and YSYEKL. This CDR3 is built from 12 residues. V lost 0 bases, J lost 5 bases, and 5 bases lay in between. The DNA for the CDR3 is TGCGCCAGCAGCCAAGATCCGGACGAGCAGTACTTC. Its protein product is CASSQDPDEQYF.

This clonotype was detected ten times or more. This chain connects TRBV20-1 to TRBJ1-2, with 8 bases that match TRBD1. V was pared by 2 bases and J by 5 bases, with 4 bases of the junction left unmatched. The CDR3 is 13 residues long. Germline CDR1 reads DFQATT; CDR2 reads SNEGSKA (reference sequence). This chain's CDR3 is CSARKTGEYGYTF. In DNA form, the CDR3 reads TGCAGTGCTAGAAAGACAGGGGAATATGGCTACACCTTC.

The chain is built from TRBV6-1 and TRBJ2-5; the D call may be TRBD1 or TRBD2 (5 bases each). CDR1 MNHNS and CDR2 SASEGT come from the germline V gene. The CDR3 sequence is 13 residues long. The V end lost 1 base, the J end lost 7 bases, and 10 bases lay between the germline ends. CDR3 in amino acids: CASSEGRGGTQYF. In DNA, the CDR3 is TGTGCCAGCAGTGAAGGACGTGGGGGGACCCAGTACTTC.

This chain links TRBV19 with TRBJ1-5; perhaps TRBD1 as D (5 bases). Trimming took 4 bases from V and 5 from J, leaving 21 bases between them. CDR3 length: 17 residues. Germline CDR1 reads LNHDA; CDR2 reads SQIVND (reference sequence). CDR3 nucleotide sequence: TGTGCCAGTAGTAGCCTTACAGGACGGGCAGATTATCAGCCCCAGCATTTT. Its protein is CASSSLTGRADYQPQHF.

This clonotype was counted a few times. The chain joins TRBV13 to TRBJ1-1; D not resolved. The CDR3 contains 15 residues. Trimming took off 0 bases at V and 1 base at J, with 9 bases between the two ends. Germline V lookup: CDR1 PRHDT, CDR2 FYEKMQ (reference sequence). The CDR3 loop reads CASSLGRGPNTEAFF. Here the CDR3 DNA reads TGTGCCAGCAGCTTAGGGCGCGGCCCGAACACTGAAGCTTTCTTT.

This clonotype appeared many times. Likely a read error: the CDR3 ends without its conserved phenylalanine or tryptophan. CDR3 sequence: CASSLSPQGWNIQYL. CDR3 sequence (DNA): TGTGCCAGCAGCTTATCCCCCCAGGGTTGGAACATTCAGTACCTC. The V and J genes are TRBV7-2 and TRBJ2-4; D is possibly TRBD1 (5 bases). With 2 bases removed from V and 7 bases from J, the gap between germline ends came to 15 bases. Germline CDR1 reads SGHTA; CDR2 reads FQGNSA. The CDR3 sequence is 15 residues long.

In its sample, this clonotype was seen many times. The chain links TRBV6-1 to TRBJ1-2; TRBD1 might be the D (6 bases). The V gene lost 7 bases and the J gene lost 9 bases, with 21 bases spanning the gap. The CDR3 consists of 14 residues. Germline V CDR1 and CDR2: MNHNS, SASEGT. CDR3 DNA: TGTGCCAGCACCCTCGGGGGGGCGCTTAGTCGCTACACCTTC. It specifies CASTLGGALSRYTF.

This clonotype was observed at least ten times. The rearrangement uses TRBV6-5 and TRBJ1-3, with 7 bases aligning to TRBD1. Germline V gene data show CDR1 as MNHEY and CDR2 as SVGAGI. The trim removed 5 bases at V and 1 base at J, leaving 8 bases unmatched. This CDR3 comprises 16 residues. The CDR3 sequence: CASSPGTERSGNTIYF. The CDR3 DNA follows: TGTGCCAGCAGTCCCGGGACAGAGCGGTCTGGAAACACCATATATTTT.